The next 6 T cell receptor beta chains were all read from a single sample in a study of T cells in women clearing cervical HPV infection. Clones were sequenced by immunoSEQ multiplex PCR, and TCRdb holds only the in-frame ones, with some missing. This listing includes about 33,000 clones. The sequenced sample was blood buffy coat. These receptors all stem from a woman between 18 and 69 years old with a cervical HPV16 infection that either progressed to CIN3+ or cleared (not recorded which).

As for this clone: Coverage ceases 3 residues before the CDR3 finishes, and the germline J gene fills in the end. This chain connects TRBV2 to TRBJ1-1; TRBD1 is a possible D gene (5 bases). CDR3 length equals 15 residues. V was cut by 6 bases and J by 4 bases, with 18 bases left in between. Germline V CDR1 and CDR2: SNHLY, FYNNEI. This chain's CDR3 is CASSPRGGDTTEAFF. Partial CDR3 DNA: TGTGCCAGCAGCCCGCGGGGGGGAGATACCACTGAA.

As regards this clone: Read coverage stops 3 residues before the CDR3 terminus; the germline J gene supplies the remainder. The chain has TRBV28 and TRBJ2-1, with 11 positions matching TRBD2. Germline trimming cut 7 bases from V and 5 bases from J; bases unmatched to any gene: 4. The CDR3 loop spans 14 amino acids. Germline-derived CDR1 and CDR2 are MDHEN and SYDVKM. The CDR3 DNA, read in part, is TGTGCCAGCACCAGACTAGCGGGGCACAATGAG. The encoded protein is CASTRLAGHNE. The full CDR3 protein is CASTRLAGHNEQFF. The entire variable domain, with the rest obtained from reference TRBV28 and TRBJ2-1, is as follows: DVKVTQSSRYLVKRTGEKVFLECVQDMDHENMFWYRQDPGLGLRLIYFSYDVKMKEKGDIPEGYSVSREKKERFSLILESASTNQTSMYLCASTRLAGHNEQFFGPGTRLTVL.

As concerns this clone: With the read ending 3 residues before the CDR3 end, the germline J gene is used to fill in that end. The chain recombines TRBV6-2 or TRBV6-3 with TRBJ1-5; TRBD1 might be the D (6 bases). There are 14 residues in the CDR3. The V gene's germline CDR1 is MNHEY and CDR2 SVGEGT. V lost 7 bases, J lost 0 bases, and 10 bases lay in between. The CDR3 DNA, read in part, is TGTGCCAGCATGACAGGACTTAGCAATCAGCCC. Protein product: CASMTGLSNQP. The complete CDR3 sequence is CASMTGLSNQPQHF.

Notes on this clone: The CDR3 end lies 3 residues beyond the end of the read and is filled in from the germline J gene. The J gene is TRBJ2-1, the V gene TRBV19; possibly TRBD1 or TRBD2 for D (5 bases each). V dropped 7 bases and J dropped 8 bases, with 15 bases sitting between them. Germline lookup yields CDR1 LNHDA and CDR2 SQIVND (reference sequence). The CDR3 is 13 amino acids. The CDR3 bases that were read are TGTGCCAGTACCTTAGCACAGGAGGATGAG. Translation: CASTLAQEDE. The whole CDR3 protein is CASTLAQEDEQFF.

Worth noting for this clone: Read data end 3 residues before the CDR3 end; the end is taken from the germline J gene. The chain links TRBV28 to TRBJ1-5; D uncertain. The CDR3 covers 15 residues. In germline, CDR1 is MDHEN, CDR2 SYDVKM. V was cut by 5 bases and J by 6 bases, with 17 bases left in between. The CDR3 loop is CASSPLSNGGQPQHF. Incomplete CDR3 DNA: TGTGCCAGCAGTCCCCTGTCTAACGGCGGTCAGCCC.

About this clone: The CDR3 end is not reached by the read, which stops 3 residues before it; the germline J gene fills it in. This chain joins TRBV2 and TRBJ2-4, with D perhaps TRBD2 (7 bases). Germline values: CDR1 SNHLY, CDR2 FYNNEI. The CDR3 runs to 14 residues. Partial CDR3 DNA: TGTGCCAGCATCAACTCCCCAGGGGACTATGGT. Translating gives CASINSPGDYG. In full, the CDR3 is CASINSPGDYGQYF.